This T cell receptor (beta chain) originates from a study of blood T cell repertoires in COVID-19. Study-level information: Sites across the United States, Italy and Spain contributed samples from acute and convalescent COVID-19. The analysed material was cDNA or gDNA that came from T cells, B-cell-depleted T cells, or PBMCs.

J gave up 5 bases and V 5 bases, and 7 bases lay outside the gene matches. The CDR3 extends over 14 amino acids. Germline V gives CDR1 LNHNV, CDR2 YYDKDF (reference sequence). In the original analysis: Amplification of reference gene primers was used by the study to estimate nucleated cell counts. Generated by immunoSEQ multiplex PCR, the TCRdb table keeps only in-frame clones and is missing some. D and trimming come from the DNA, and the V and J calls and clone size come from that table. Among approximately 210,000 clones listed, 83% were seen once. V is TRBV15 and J is TRBJ1-1; 8 nucleotides line up with TRBD1. The specimen sequenced was peripheral blood. This receptor was taken from a man in his forties or fifties with active or convalescent COVID-19. The CDR3 coding sequence is TGTGCCACCAGCCTAGGCAGGGGGCAAACTGAAGCTTTCTTT. Translated, it gives CATSLGRGQTEAFF.